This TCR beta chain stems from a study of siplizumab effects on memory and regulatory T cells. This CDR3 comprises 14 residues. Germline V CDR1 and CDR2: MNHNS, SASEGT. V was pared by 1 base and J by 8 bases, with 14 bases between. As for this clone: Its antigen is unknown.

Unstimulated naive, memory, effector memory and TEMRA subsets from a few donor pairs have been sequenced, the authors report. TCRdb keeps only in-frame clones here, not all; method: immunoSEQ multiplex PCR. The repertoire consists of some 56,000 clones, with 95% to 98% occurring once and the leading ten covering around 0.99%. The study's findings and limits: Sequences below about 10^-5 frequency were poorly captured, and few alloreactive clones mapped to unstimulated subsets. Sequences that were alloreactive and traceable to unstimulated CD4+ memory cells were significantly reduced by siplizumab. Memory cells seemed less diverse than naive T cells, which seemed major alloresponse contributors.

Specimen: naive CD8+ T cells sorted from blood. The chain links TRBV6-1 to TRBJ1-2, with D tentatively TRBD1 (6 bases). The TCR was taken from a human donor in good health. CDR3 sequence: CASSEEQGRLGYTF. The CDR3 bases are TGTGCCAGCAGTGAAGAACAGGGCCGTCTGGGCTACACCTTC.